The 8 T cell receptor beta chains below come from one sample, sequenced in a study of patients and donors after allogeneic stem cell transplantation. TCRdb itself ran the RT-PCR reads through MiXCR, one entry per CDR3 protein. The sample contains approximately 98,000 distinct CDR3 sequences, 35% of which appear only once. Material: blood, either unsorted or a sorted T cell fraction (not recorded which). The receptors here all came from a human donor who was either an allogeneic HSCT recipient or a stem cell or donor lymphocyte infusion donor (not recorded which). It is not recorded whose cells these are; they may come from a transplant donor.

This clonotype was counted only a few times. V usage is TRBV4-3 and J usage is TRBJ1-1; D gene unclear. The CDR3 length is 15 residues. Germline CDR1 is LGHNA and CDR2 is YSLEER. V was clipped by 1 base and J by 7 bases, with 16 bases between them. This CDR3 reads CASSQGQGWGNEAFF. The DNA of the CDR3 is TGCGCCAGCAGCCAAGGCCAAGGATGGGGTAATGAAGCTTTCTTT.

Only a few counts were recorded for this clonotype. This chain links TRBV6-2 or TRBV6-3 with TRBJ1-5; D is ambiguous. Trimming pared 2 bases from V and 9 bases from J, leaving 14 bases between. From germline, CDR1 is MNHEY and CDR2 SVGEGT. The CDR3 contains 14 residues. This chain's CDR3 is CASSYEWPPRPQHF. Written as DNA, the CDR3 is TGTGCCAGCAGTTACGAGTGGCCCCCGCGGCCCCAGCATTTT.

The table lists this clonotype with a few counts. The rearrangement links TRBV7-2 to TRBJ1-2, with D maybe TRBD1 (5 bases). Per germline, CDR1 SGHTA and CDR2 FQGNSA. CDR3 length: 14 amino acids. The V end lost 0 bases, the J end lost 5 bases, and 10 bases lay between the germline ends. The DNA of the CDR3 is TGTGCCAGCAGCTTAGCCGGGCAGGGATATGGCTACACCTTC. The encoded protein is CASSLAGQGYGYTF.

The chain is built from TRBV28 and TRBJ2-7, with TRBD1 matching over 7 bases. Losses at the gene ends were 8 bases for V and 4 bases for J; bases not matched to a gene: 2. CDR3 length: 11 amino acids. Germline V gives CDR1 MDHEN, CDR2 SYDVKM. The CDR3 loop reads CASWGQYEQYF. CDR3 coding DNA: TGTGCCAGCTGGGGACAGTACGAGCAGTACTTC.

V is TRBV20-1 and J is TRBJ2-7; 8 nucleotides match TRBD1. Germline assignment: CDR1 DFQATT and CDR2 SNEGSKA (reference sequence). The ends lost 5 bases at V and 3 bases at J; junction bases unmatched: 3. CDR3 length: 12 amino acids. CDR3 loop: CSAQDRGYEQYF. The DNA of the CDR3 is TGCAGTGCTCAAGACAGGGGCTACGAGCAGTACTTC.

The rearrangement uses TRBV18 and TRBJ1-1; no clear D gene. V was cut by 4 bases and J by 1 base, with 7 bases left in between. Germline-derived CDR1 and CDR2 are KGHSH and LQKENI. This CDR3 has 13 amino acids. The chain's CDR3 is CASSRGTNTEAFF. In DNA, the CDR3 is TGTGCCAGCTCACGAGGCACGAACACTGAAGCTTTCTTT.

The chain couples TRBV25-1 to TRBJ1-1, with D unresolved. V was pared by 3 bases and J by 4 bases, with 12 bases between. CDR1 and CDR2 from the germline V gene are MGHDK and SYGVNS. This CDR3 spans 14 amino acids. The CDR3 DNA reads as TGTGCCAGCAGTGACTTTACACGGGGCACTGAAGCTTTCTTT. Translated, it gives CASSDFTRGTEAFF. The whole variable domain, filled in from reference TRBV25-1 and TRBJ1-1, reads EADIYQTPRYLVIGTGKKITLECSQTMGHDKMYWYQQDPGMELHLIHYSYGVNSTEKGDLSSESTVSRIRTEHFPLTLESARPSHTSQYLCASSDFTRGTEAFFGQGTRLTVV.

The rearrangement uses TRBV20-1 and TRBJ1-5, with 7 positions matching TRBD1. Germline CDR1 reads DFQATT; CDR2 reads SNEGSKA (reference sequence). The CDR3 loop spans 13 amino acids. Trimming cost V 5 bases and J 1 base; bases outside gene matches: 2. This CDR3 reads CSASDRSNQPQHF. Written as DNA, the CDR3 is TGCAGTGCTTCGGACAGGAGCAATCAGCCCCAGCATTTT.